Listed below are T cell receptor beta chains from one sample, sequenced in a study of technical replicates of blood from a handful of donors. This table comes from immunoSEQ multiplex PCR, and its TCRdb copy is limited to in-frame clones, with some not included. The sample records tens of thousands of clones, 93% being singletons. The specimen sequenced was PBMCs. Receptors originate from a human donor in good health. Some clones in this sample may be carry-over from other donors' samples. Both conserved end residues are part of each CDR3. The D gene is left open where the match is weak. The size of a clone is reported for some rows only, either as once, few or many, or as a class for expanded clones.

d_gene: TRBD1
v_gene: TRBV6-6
j_gene: TRBJ1-5
abundance: -
CDR3nt: TGTGCCAGCAGTTACGGGGACAGGGACCCGGGTCAGCCCCAGCATTTT
CDR3aa: CASSYGDRDPGQPQHF

d_gene: -
v_gene: TRBV7-3
j_gene: TRBJ1-1
abundance: -
CDR3nt: TGTGCCAGCAGCTTAATGGGGGGGAATGAAGCTTTCTTT
CDR3aa: CASSLMGGNEAFF

d_gene: -
v_gene: TRBV19
j_gene: TRBJ1-1
abundance: -
CDR3nt: TGTGCCAGTACCCCGAGGGGCGGGGGTGAAGCTTTCTTT
CDR3aa: CASTPRGGGEAFF

d_gene: -
v_gene: TRBV7-6
j_gene: TRBJ2-1
abundance: -
CDR3nt: TGTGCCAGCAGCTTAATGAGACCCAACCGGGTAAATGAGCAGTTCTTC
CDR3aa: CASSLMRPNRVNEQFF

d_gene: -
v_gene: TRBV7-8
j_gene: TRBJ2-5
abundance: -
CDR3nt: TGTGCCAGCAGCTTGTCGCGGAGGCCCCTCGTGGAGACCCAGTACTTC
CDR3aa: CASSLSRRPLVETQYF

d_gene: -
v_gene: TRBV19
j_gene: TRBJ1-3
abundance: once
CDR3nt: TGTGCCAGTAGTATACAGGGGCGTTCGAACACCATATATTTT
CDR3aa: CASSIQGRSNTIYF

d_gene: TRBD1
v_gene: TRBV30
j_gene: TRBJ1-1
abundance: -
CDR3nt: TGTGCCTGGAACAGGGGAGACACTGAAGCTTTCTTT
CDR3aa: CAWNRGDTEAFF

d_gene: -
v_gene: TRBV11-3
j_gene: TRBJ2-7
abundance: once
CDR3nt: TGTGCCAGCAGCTTGACTCCATCCTCCTACGAGCAGTACTTC
CDR3aa: CASSLTPSSYEQYF

d_gene: TRBD2
v_gene: TRBV4-1
j_gene: TRBJ2-2
abundance: -
CDR3nt: TGCGCCAGCAGCCAGCAGGGACTAGCGGTCGGGGAGCTGTTTTTT
CDR3aa: CASSQQGLAVGELFF

d_gene: TRBD2
v_gene: TRBV2
j_gene: TRBJ2-1
abundance: -
CDR3nt: TGTGCCAGCAGTGAATCCTTAGCGGGGGTCTACAATGAGCAGTTCTTC
CDR3aa: CASSESLAGVYNEQFF

d_gene: TRBD2
v_gene: TRBV30
j_gene: TRBJ2-1
abundance: -
CDR3nt: TGTGCCTGGGGCAGCGGGAGCTCCTACAATGAGCAGTTCTTC
CDR3aa: CAWGSGSSYNEQFF

d_gene: TRBD1
v_gene: TRBV18
j_gene: TRBJ2-7
abundance: -
CDR3nt: TGTGCCAGCGCGGGACAGGGTATCAACGAGCAGTACTTC
CDR3aa: CASAGQGINEQYF

d_gene: TRBD1
v_gene: TRBV4-3
j_gene: TRBJ1-1
abundance: -
CDR3nt: TGCGCCAGCAGCCAAGGATTTACAGGGGATACTGAAGCTTTCTTT
CDR3aa: CASSQGFTGDTEAFF

d_gene: -
v_gene: TRBV20-1
j_gene: TRBJ2-1
abundance: -
CDR3nt: TGCAGTGCTCCGGAGAGGCGCGAGCAGTTCTTC
CDR3aa: CSAPERREQFF

d_gene: -
v_gene: TRBV11-2
j_gene: TRBJ2-7
abundance: -
CDR3nt: TGTGCCAGCAGCCTGAACACAGGTGATTCCTACGAGCAGTACTTC
CDR3aa: CASSLNTGDSYEQYF

d_gene: TRBD1
v_gene: TRBV15
j_gene: TRBJ1-2
abundance: -
CDR3nt: TGTGCCACCAGCAGAAATGACAGGGTTTACTATGGCTACACCTTC
CDR3aa: CATSRNDRVYYGYTF

d_gene: -
v_gene: TRBV4-3
j_gene: TRBJ1-2
abundance: -
CDR3nt: TGCGCCAGCAGCGATAAAGGACACAGTTATGGCTACACCTTC
CDR3aa: CASSDKGHSYGYTF

d_gene: -
v_gene: TRBV10-2
j_gene: TRBJ2-1
abundance: -
CDR3nt: TGCGCCAGCTGCGACAGTCTATACAATGAGCAGTTCTTC
CDR3aa: CASCDSLYNEQFF

d_gene: -
v_gene: TRBV6-5
j_gene: TRBJ2-3
abundance: few
CDR3nt: TGTGCCAGCAGTTCAGGCGGGACCACCACAGATACGCAGTATTTT
CDR3aa: CASSSGGTTTDTQYF

d_gene: -
v_gene: TRBV2
j_gene: TRBJ2-3
abundance: -
CDR3nt: TGTGCCAGCATCCCCCTAGACGGCACAGATACGCAGTATTTT
CDR3aa: CASIPLDGTDTQYF

d_gene: TRBD1
v_gene: TRBV5-4
j_gene: TRBJ2-7
abundance: -
CDR3nt: TGTGCCAGCAGCTTGGAGGGGGCAGGGGGACACGAGCAGTACTTC
CDR3aa: CASSLEGAGGHEQYF

d_gene: TRBD1
v_gene: TRBV6-1
j_gene: TRBJ2-5
abundance: -
CDR3nt: TGTGCCAGCAGTGACATGGGACAGACAACCCAGTACTTC
CDR3aa: CASSDMGQTTQYF

d_gene: -
v_gene: TRBV30
j_gene: TRBJ1-5
abundance: -
CDR3nt: TGTGCCTGGAGCCGAGGAGAGAGCAATCAGCCCCAGCATTTT
CDR3aa: CAWSRGESNQPQHF

d_gene: -
v_gene: TRBV5-1
j_gene: TRBJ2-1
abundance: -
CDR3nt: TGCGCCAGCAGCGAGGGATACTACAATGAGCAGTTCTTC
CDR3aa: CASSEGYYNEQFF

d_gene: TRBD2
v_gene: TRBV5-1
j_gene: TRBJ2-1
abundance: -
CDR3nt: TGCGCCAGCAGCTGGACCGAACTAGCGGGAAACAATGAGCAGTTCTTC
CDR3aa: CASSWTELAGNNEQFF

d_gene: TRBD2
v_gene: TRBV7-2
j_gene: TRBJ2-3
abundance: -
CDR3nt: TGTGCCATCGGGCTAGCGGGGACAGATACGCAGTATTTT
CDR3aa: CAIGLAGTDTQYF

d_gene: TRBD1
v_gene: TRBV7-8
j_gene: TRBJ1-1
abundance: -
CDR3nt: TGTGCCAGCAGCTACTGGGACAGGGGAGAAGCTTTCTTT
CDR3aa: CASSYWDRGEAFF

d_gene: -
v_gene: TRBV9
j_gene: TRBJ1-5
abundance: -
CDR3nt: TGTGCCAGCAGCGCGTCTTCCGGTGGCAATCAGCCCCAGCATTTT
CDR3aa: CASSASSGGNQPQHF

d_gene: -
v_gene: TRBV19
j_gene: TRBJ2-5
abundance: -
CDR3nt: TGTGCCAGTAGCCCCATCGGCGGGGAGACGGAGACCCAGTACTTC
CDR3aa: CASSPIGGETETQYF

d_gene: TRBD1
v_gene: TRBV11-2
j_gene: TRBJ2-2
abundance: -
CDR3nt: TGTGCCAGCAGACCAACAGGGGATGACACCGGGGAGCTGTTTTTT
CDR3aa: CASRPTGDDTGELFF

d_gene: -
v_gene: TRBV29-1
j_gene: TRBJ2-3
abundance: -
CDR3nt: TGCAGTGGGCGGGACCCCACAGATACGCAGTATTTT
CDR3aa: CSGRDPTDTQYF

d_gene: -
v_gene: TRBV7-2
j_gene: TRBJ2-2
abundance: -
CDR3nt: TGTGCCAGCAGCTTAGCGCTGTTCAGCGCCGGGGAGCTGTTTTTT
CDR3aa: CASSLALFSAGELFF

d_gene: TRBD2
v_gene: TRBV6-5
j_gene: TRBJ2-7
abundance: -
CDR3nt: TGTGCCAGCACCACTCCTAGCGGGAGTCACGAGCAGTACTTC
CDR3aa: CASTTPSGSHEQYF

d_gene: -
v_gene: TRBV6-5
j_gene: TRBJ1-2
abundance: -
CDR3nt: TGTGCCAGCAGTTACTCCCTGAGGCTCCACTTC
CDR3aa: CASSYSLRLHF

d_gene: TRBD1
v_gene: TRBV11-1
j_gene: TRBJ2-7
abundance: once
CDR3nt: TGTGCCAGCAACGGACAGGGGAAAACCTACGAGCAGTACTTC
CDR3aa: CASNGQGKTYEQYF

d_gene: -
v_gene: TRBV5-8
j_gene: TRBJ2-5
abundance: -
CDR3nt: TGTGCCAGCTCGAGGGTCGACCAAGAGACCCAGTACTTC
CDR3aa: CASSRVDQETQYF